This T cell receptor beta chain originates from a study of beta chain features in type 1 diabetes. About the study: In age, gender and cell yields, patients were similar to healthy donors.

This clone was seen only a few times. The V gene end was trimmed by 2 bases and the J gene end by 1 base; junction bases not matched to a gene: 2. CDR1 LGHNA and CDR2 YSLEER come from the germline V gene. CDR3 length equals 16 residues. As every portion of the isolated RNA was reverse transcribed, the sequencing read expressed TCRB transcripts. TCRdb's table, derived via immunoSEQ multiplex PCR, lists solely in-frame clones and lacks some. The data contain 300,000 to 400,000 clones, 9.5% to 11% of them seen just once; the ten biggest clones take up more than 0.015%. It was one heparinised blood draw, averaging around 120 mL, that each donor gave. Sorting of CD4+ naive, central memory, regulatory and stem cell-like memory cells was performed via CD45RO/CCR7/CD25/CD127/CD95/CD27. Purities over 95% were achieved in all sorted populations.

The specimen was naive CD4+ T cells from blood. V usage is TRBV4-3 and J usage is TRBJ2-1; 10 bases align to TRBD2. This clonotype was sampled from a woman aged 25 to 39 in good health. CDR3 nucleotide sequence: TGCGCCAGCAGCCAAACTAGCGGGACGTCCTACAATGAGCAGTTCTTC. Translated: CASSQTSGTSYNEQFF.